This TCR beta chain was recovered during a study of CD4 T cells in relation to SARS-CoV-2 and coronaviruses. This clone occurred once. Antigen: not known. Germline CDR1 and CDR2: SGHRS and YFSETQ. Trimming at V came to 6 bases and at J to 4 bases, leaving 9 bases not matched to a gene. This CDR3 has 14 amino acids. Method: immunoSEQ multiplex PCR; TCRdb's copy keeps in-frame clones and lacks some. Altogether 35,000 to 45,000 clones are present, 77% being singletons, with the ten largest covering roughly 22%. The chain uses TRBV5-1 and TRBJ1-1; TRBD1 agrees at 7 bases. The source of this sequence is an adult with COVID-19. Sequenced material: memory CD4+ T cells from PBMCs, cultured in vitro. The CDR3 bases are TGCGCCAGCAATAAAGGAGGGACAGCCACTGAAGCTTTCTTT. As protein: CASNKGGTATEAFF.